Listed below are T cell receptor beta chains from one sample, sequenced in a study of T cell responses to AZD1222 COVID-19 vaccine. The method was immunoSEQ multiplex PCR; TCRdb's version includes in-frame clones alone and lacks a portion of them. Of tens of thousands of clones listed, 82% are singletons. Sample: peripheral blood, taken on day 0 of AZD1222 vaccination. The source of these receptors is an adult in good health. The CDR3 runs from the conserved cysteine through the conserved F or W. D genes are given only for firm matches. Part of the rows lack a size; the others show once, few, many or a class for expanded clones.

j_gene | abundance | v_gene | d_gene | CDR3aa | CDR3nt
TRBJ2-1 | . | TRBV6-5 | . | CASSYVGASEQFF | TGTGCCAGCAGTTACGTGGGGGCGAGTGAGCAGTTCTTC
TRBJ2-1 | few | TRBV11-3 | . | CASSLGEGYEQFF | TGTGCCAGCAGCCTCGGCGAGGGGTATGAGCAGTTCTTC
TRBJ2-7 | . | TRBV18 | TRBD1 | CASSPQQGAYEQYF | TGTGCCAGCTCACCCCAGCAGGGGGCGTACGAGCAGTACTTC
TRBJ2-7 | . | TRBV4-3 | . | CASSQVTDGGYEQYF | TGCGCCAGCAGCCAAGTCACGGACGGTGGATACGAGCAGTACTTC
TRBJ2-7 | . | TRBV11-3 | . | CASSPSVGGSGNEQYF | TGTGCCAGCAGCCCCTCCGTGGGGGGCTCTGGCAACGAGCAGTACTTC
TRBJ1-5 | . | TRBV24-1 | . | CATSAGNFQPQHF | TGTGCCACCAGTGCTGGGAATTTTCAGCCCCAGCATTTT
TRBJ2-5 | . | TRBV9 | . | CASSRGGAQETQYF | TGTGCCAGCAGTAGAGGGGGGGCCCAAGAGACCCAGTACTTC
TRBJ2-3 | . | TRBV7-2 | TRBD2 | CASSSAGTSTDTQYF | TGTGCCAGCAGTTCAGCGGGGACTAGCACAGATACGCAGTATTTT
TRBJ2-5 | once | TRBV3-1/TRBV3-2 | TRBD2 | CASSSGLAQTQYF | TGTGCCAGCAGCTCGGGACTAGCACAGACCCAGTACTTC
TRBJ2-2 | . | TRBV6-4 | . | CASSDGVGGTGELFF | TGTGCCAGCAGTGACGGGGTCGGCGGCACCGGGGAGCTGTTTTTT
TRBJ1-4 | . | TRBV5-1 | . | CASSLGQSNEKLFF | TGCGCCAGCAGCTTGGGACAGTCTAATGAAAAACTGTTTTTT
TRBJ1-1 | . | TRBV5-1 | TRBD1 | CASSPGRTGGTEAFF | TGCGCCAGCAGCCCGGGGAGAACAGGGGGCACTGAAGCTTTCTTT
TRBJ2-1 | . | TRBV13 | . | CASSNRVAYNEQFF | TGTGCCAGCAGCAACAGGGTGGCCTACAATGAGCAGTTCTTC
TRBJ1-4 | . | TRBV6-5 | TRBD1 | CASSSGTGWSEKLFF | TGTGCCAGCAGTTCCGGGACAGGGTGGAGTGAAAAACTGTTTTTT
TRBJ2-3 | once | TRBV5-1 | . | CASSSRGLTDTQYF | TGCGCCAGCAGCTCAAGGGGACTCACAGATACGCAGTATTTT
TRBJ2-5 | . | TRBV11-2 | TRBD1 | CASSDRVGQGYRETQYF | TGTGCCAGCAGCGATAGGGTGGGACAGGGATACCGAGAGACCCAGTACTTC
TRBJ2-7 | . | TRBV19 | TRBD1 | CASSRTGGDEQYF | TGTGCCAGTAGCCGGACAGGGGGCGACGAGCAGTACTTC
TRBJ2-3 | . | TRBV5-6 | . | CASSSDFYSTDTQYF | TGTGCCAGCAGCTCTGACTTTTATAGCACAGATACGCAGTATTTT
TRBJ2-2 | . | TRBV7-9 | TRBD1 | CASDPGTGFIAGELFF | TGTGCCAGCGACCCCGGGACAGGGTTCATCGCCGGGGAGCTGTTTTTT
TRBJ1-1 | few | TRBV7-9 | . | CASSDLPDSEAFF | TGTGCCAGCAGCGACCTGCCGGACAGTGAAGCTTTCTTT
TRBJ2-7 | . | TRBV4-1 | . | CASSQVGRENEQYF | TGCGCCAGCAGCCAAGTTGGCAGGGAGAACGAGCAGTACTTC
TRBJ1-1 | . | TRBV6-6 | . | CASSLRAEAFF | TGTGCCAGCAGTTTAAGGGCTGAAGCTTTCTTT
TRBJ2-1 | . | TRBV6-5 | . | CASTLGGSYNEQFF | TGTGCCAGCACACTGGGAGGCTCCTACAATGAGCAGTTCTTC
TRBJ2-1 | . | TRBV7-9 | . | CASKGQGDNEQFF | TGTGCCAGCAAAGGACAAGGGGACAATGAGCAGTTCTTC
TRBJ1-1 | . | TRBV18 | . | CASSPFREGTEAFF | TGTGCCAGCTCACCATTCAGGGAGGGTACTGAAGCTTTCTTT
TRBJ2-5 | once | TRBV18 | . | CASSSRRARGERSHF | TGTGCCAGCTCATCCCGACGGGCCCGGGGCGAGAGGTCCCACTTC
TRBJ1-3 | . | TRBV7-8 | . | CASSRDGGVGNTIYF | TGTGCCAGCAGCCGAGACGGTGGGGTAGGAAACACCATATATTTT
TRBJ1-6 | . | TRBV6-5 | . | CASTSGQPNSPLHF | TGTGCCAGCACCTCCGGACAGCCGAATTCACCCCTCCACTTT
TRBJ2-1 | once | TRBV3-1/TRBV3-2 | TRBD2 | CASSRLAGGFYNEQFF | TGTGCCAGCAGCCGCCTAGCGGGGGGCTTCTACAATGAGCAGTTCTTC
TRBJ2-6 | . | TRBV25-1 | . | CASNSGANVLTF | TGTGCCAGCAACTCTGGGGCCAACGTCCTGACTTTC
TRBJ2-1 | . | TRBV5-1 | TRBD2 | CASSLATRGDDEQFF | TGCGCCAGCAGCTTGGCCACGCGGGGGGACGATGAGCAGTTCTTC
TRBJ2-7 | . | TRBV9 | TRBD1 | CASSVGQGKTYEQYF | TGTGCCAGCAGCGTAGGACAGGGCAAAACTTACGAGCAGTACTTC
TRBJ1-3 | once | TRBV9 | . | CASSEGWGPGNTIYF | TGTGCCAGCAGTGAGGGGTGGGGGCCTGGAAACACCATATATTTT
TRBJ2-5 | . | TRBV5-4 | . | CASSLDPDQETQYF | TGTGCCAGCAGCCTGGACCCCGACCAAGAGACCCAGTACTTC
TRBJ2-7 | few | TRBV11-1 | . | CASSLELGEQYF | TGTGCCAGCAGCTTAGAGTTGGGCGAGCAGTACTTC
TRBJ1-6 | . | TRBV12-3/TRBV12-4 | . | CASSRQSPLHF | TGTGCCAGCAGCCGACAATCACCCCTCCACTTT
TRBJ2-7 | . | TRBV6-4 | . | CASSGHYEQYF | TGTGCCAGCAGTGGCCACTACGAGCAGTACTTC
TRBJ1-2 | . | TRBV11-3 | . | CASSLARTDGYTF | TGTGCCAGCAGCTTAGCCCGGACAGATGGCTACACCTTC
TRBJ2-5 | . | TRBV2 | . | CASTVRAQETQYF | TGTGCCAGCACGGTCAGGGCCCAAGAGACCCAGTACTTC
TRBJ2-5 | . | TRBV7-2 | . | CASSPGLGFSGTQYF | TGTGCCAGCAGCCCGGGCCTCGGATTCAGTGGGACCCAGTACTTC
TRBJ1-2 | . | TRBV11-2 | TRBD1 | CASSLGGTGGYGYTF | TGTGCCAGCAGCTTAGGAGGGACAGGGGGGTATGGCTACACCTTC
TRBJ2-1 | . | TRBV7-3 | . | CASSLLGHPNEQFF | TGTGCCAGCAGCTTATTGGGCCACCCCAATGAGCAGTTCTTC
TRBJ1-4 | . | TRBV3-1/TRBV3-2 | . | CASSQARRTNEKLFF | TGTGCCAGCAGCCAAGCCCGACGAACTAATGAAAAACTGTTTTTT
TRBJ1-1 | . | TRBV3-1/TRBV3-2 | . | CASSPEATEAFF | TGTGCCAGCAGCCCTGAGGCCACTGAAGCTTTCTTT
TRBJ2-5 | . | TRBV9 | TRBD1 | CASSVVGTGETQYF | TGTGCCAGCAGCGTAGTAGGGACAGGAGAGACCCAGTACTTC
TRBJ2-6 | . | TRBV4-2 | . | CASSQEYSGANVLTF | TGTGCCAGCAGCCAAGAATATTCTGGGGCCAACGTCCTGACTTTC
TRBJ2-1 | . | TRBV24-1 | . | CATSDFDRGGGNEQFF | TGTGCCACCAGTGATTTTGACAGGGGAGGGGGAAATGAGCAGTTCTTC
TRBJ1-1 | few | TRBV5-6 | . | CASSEDSWTEAFF | TGTGCCAGCAGCGAGGACAGTTGGACTGAAGCTTTCTTT
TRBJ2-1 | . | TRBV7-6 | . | CASSPAGYEQFF | TGTGCCAGCAGCCCAGCGGGCTATGAGCAGTTCTTC
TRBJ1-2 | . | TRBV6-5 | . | CASSFGGSGGYTF | TGTGCCAGCAGTTTTGGGGGGTCTGGTGGCTACACCTTC
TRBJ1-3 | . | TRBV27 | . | CASSLSGNSGNTIYF | TGTGCCAGCAGTTTATCGGGCAACTCTGGAAACACCATATATTTT
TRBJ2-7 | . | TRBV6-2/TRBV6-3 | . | CASSYGLRSYEQYF | TGTGCCAGCAGTTACGGCTTACGGTCCTACGAGCAGTACTTC
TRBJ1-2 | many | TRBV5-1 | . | CASSLLTAQYGYTF | TGCGCCAGCAGCTTACTGACAGCCCAATATGGCTACACCTTC
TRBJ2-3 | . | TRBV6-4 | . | CASSDGGATDTQYF | TGTGCCAGCAGTGACGGGGGGGCCACAGATACGCAGTATTTT
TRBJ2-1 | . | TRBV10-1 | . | CASSAQVNNEQFF | TGCGCCAGCAGTGCGCAGGTGAACAATGAGCAGTTCTTC
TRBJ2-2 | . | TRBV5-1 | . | CASTGTGELFF | TGCGCCAGCACGGGGACCGGGGAGCTGTTTTTT
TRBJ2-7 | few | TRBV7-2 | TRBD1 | CASSLHSGTGSYEQYF | TGTGCCAGCAGCTTACATTCCGGGACAGGGAGCTACGAGCAGTACTTC
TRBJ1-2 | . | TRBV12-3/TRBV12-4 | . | CASRTGLGGYTF | TGTGCCAGCAGGACAGGTTTGGGGGGCTACACCTTC
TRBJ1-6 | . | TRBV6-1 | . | CASSEVWARRNSPLHF | TGTGCCAGCAGTGAAGTGTGGGCCAGAAGGAATTCACCCCTCCACTTT